This T cell receptor beta chain was observed in a study of T cells in Graves' hyperthyroidism and ophthalmopathy. Study-wide findings and caveats: Among clonotypes expanded in thyroid above 0.001, most were also found in blood.

TCR beta CDR3 regions were amplified from RNA. RT-PCR in the first round (using the HTBI primer set) targeted the TCR CDR3. TCRdb ran MiXCR on the multiplex PCR reads and lists one entry per CDR3 protein. The table records around 610,000 distinct CDR3 sequences, 14% to 15% of them present only once. Many counts were recorded for this clonotype. Its target is unknown. The length of the CDR3 is 13 residues. V was pared by 5 bases and J by 1 base, with 6 bases between. CDR1 is LNHNV, CDR2 YYDKDF, per germline (reference sequence). Using over 8.5 ml of fresh peripheral blood, PBMCs were prepared. This clonotype was obtained from a middle-aged woman with Graves' ophthalmopathy. The V and J genes are TRBV15 and TRBJ1-5; no definite D call. Source material: blood. In DNA form, the CDR3 reads TGTGCCACCAGCGGTTGGAGCAATCAGCCCCAGCATTTT. This codes for CATSGWSNQPQHF.